A selection of T cell receptor beta chains follows, all from one sample in a study of CD8+CD57+ T cells in acquired aplastic anemia. Using its own MiXCR run on the reads, TCRdb lists one record per CDR3 protein. The sample shows 95,000 to 150,000 distinct CDR3 sequences, under 60% of them seen only once. Sequenced input: sorted CD4+, CD8+, or CD8+CD57+ T cells (not recorded which) from PBMCs. These receptors came from a human donor with aplastic anemia. Both conserved end residues are part of each CDR3. The D gene is left open where the match is weak. Clone size is stated in some rows and not others, as once, few, many or a class when expanded.

>TRBJ2-7|TRBV5-6|TRBD2|.
TGTGCCAGCAGCTTGCTCCCGCGGGAGGCGTACTTC
CASSLLPREAYF
>TRBJ1-2|TRBV2|.|many
TGTGCCAGCAGTGAAGGGGAGCGTTATGGCTACACCTTC
CASSEGERYGYTF
>TRBJ1-3|TRBV19|.|.
TGTGCCAGTAGCATCGGTGTGGCTGGAAACACCATATATTTT
CASSIGVAGNTIYF
>TRBJ1-6|TRBV2|TRBD1|once
TGTGCCAGCAGTCTGGACAGGCTTAATTCACCCCTCCACTTT
CASSLDRLNSPLHF
>TRBJ2-2|TRBV24-1|.|once
TGTGCCACCAGTGATCCCCAGGGGGGCACCGGGGAGCTGTTTTTT
CATSDPQGGTGELFF
>TRBJ2-1|TRBV6-1|TRBD1|.
TGTGCCAGCAGTGTAACAGGGGTCGGGGATGAGCAGTTCTTC
CASSVTGVGDEQFF
>TRBJ1-5|TRBV10-3|TRBD1|.
TGTGCCATCAGTGAGTCCCTCGCGGCAGGGGGCACTCAGCCCCAGCATTTT
CAISESLAAGGTQPQHF
>TRBJ2-7|TRBV2|TRBD1|few
TGTGCCCGCAGTTTGGGGACAGGGGGCTACGAGCAGTACTTC
CARSLGTGGYEQYF
>TRBJ2-7|TRBV11-2|TRBD2|.
TGTGCCAGCAGCTCCAGCGGGGCCATTGGACTGTACGAGCAGTACTTC
CASSSSGAIGLYEQYF
>TRBJ2-7|TRBV11-2|.|.
TGTGCCAGCAGCCCAAGGGTTGAATACGAGCAGTACTTC
CASSPRVEYEQYF
>TRBJ1-1|TRBV7-8|.|many
TGTGCCAGCAGCTCGAACAGGGCTGGCACTGAAGCTTTCTTT
CASSSNRAGTEAFF
>TRBJ2-3|TRBV27|.|.
TGTGCCAGCAGTTACGGCCCAGATACGCAGTATTTT
CASSYGPDTQYF
>TRBJ1-2|TRBV7-3|TRBD1|once
TGTGCCAGCAGCTCCGGACAGGGATCTGATGGCTACACCTTC
CASSSGQGSDGYTF
>TRBJ1-2|TRBV6-4|.|.
TGTGCCAGCAGTGAGGACGGTAACTATGGCTACACCTTC
CASSEDGNYGYTF
>TRBJ1-5|TRBV24-1|.|.
TGTGCCACCAGTGACCCAGGAGAGCCCAATCAGCCCCAGCATTTT
CATSDPGEPNQPQHF
>TRBJ1-5|TRBV2|.|few
TGTGCCAGCAGTGACTTAGGGAATCAGCCCCAGCATTTT
CASSDLGNQPQHF
>TRBJ2-5|TRBV10-3|TRBD2|.
TGTGCCATCAGTGACTCGGGGGGGCGGTCAGAGACCCAGTACTTC
CAISDSGGRSETQYF
>TRBJ2-5|TRBV10-3|TRBD2|.
TGTGCCATCAGCGGACTAGCGGGGGCCCAAGAGACCCAGTACTTC
CAISGLAGAQETQYF
>TRBJ2-1|TRBV11-2|TRBD2|.
TGTGCCAGCAGCTTAGTAGCGGGGTGGTACAATGAGCAGTTCTTC
CASSLVAGWYNEQFF
>TRBJ2-1|TRBV25-1|TRBD2|.
TGTGCCAGCAGGGAAGCGGGGAGCTCCTACAATGAGCAGTTCTTC
CASREAGSSYNEQFF
>TRBJ2-5|TRBV29-1|.|.
TGCAGCGTTCAACGAGGGGGGGGCCCGGAGACCCAGTACTTC
CSVQRGGGPETQYF
>TRBJ1-1|TRBV6-5|TRBD1|.
TGTGCCAGCAGTTCGGGACAGGGGGCGCGGACTGAAGCTTTCTTT
CASSSGQGARTEAFF
>TRBJ2-7|TRBV19|TRBD2|many
TGTGCCACCACCGGGACTAGCCGGGGGGGGAGCTCCTACGAGCAGTACTTC
CATTGTSRGGSSYEQYF
>TRBJ1-2|TRBV20-1|.|few
TGCAGTGCTAGAAAAGGGGATGGCTACACCTTC
CSARKGDGYTF
>TRBJ2-5|TRBV7-9|.|.
TGTGCCAGCAGCTTAGGTTCCCTCGAGGGAGAGACCCAGTACTTC
CASSLGSLEGETQYF
>TRBJ2-2|TRBV7-2|TRBD1|.
TGTGCCAGCAGCTCACGGGACAGGGGGCTGTTTTTT
CASSSRDRGLFF
>TRBJ1-1|TRBV19|.|many
TGTGCCAGTAGTACATCCAAGAACACTGAAGCTTTCTTT
CASSTSKNTEAFF
>TRBJ2-1|TRBV9|TRBD1|.
TGTGCCAGCAGCGTAGATGGGGGACAGGGCATCAATGAGCAGTTCTTC
CASSVDGGQGINEQFF
>TRBJ2-3|TRBV9|.|.
TGTGCCAGCAGCGATGGGGTGGATACGCAGTATTTT
CASSDGVDTQYF
>TRBJ2-7|TRBV9|TRBD1|.
TGTGCCAGCAGCCAAGGACAGGGGAGATACGAGCAGTACTTC
CASSQGQGRYEQYF
>TRBJ2-1|TRBV29-1|.|few
TGCAGCGTTGTCTGGGGAAGCAATGAGCAGTTCTTC
CSVVWGSNEQFF
>TRBJ2-3|TRBV9|.|.
TGTGCCAGCAGCGTAGCTTGGCAGTCAGATACGCAGTATTTT
CASSVAWQSDTQYF
>TRBJ1-4|TRBV2|.|.
TGTGCCAGTAGTACCGGAACAGGCCAAGGGGGTGAAAAACTGTTTTTT
CASSTGTGQGGEKLFF
>TRBJ1-6|TRBV7-9|.|.
TGTGCCAGCAGCTTAGCGCGGGGTGGGAATTCACCCCTCCACTTT
CASSLARGGNSPLHF
>TRBJ2-7|TRBV19|.|.
TGTGCCAGTAGTATTAACGGGGAATCGGCCGAGCAGTACTTC
CASSINGESAEQYF
>TRBJ2-5|TRBV5-1|.|.
TGCGCCAGCAGCTCGCGGGGCGAGACCCAGTACTTC
CASSSRGETQYF
>TRBJ2-5|TRBV15|TRBD1|few
TGTGCCACCAGCAGAGAAACAGGGGGCGTGGAGACCCAGTACTTC
CATSRETGGVETQYF
>TRBJ2-1|TRBV2|TRBD2|.
TGTGCCAGCAGTGAATTGGGACTAGCGGGAGAGGATGAGCAGTTCTTC
CASSELGLAGEDEQFF
>TRBJ1-6|TRBV5-1|.|.
TGCGCCAGCAGCCCTACTGGGGTGCTTGGATCACTCCTCCACTTT
CASSPTGVLGSLLHF
>TRBJ2-3|TRBV15|.|.
TGTGCCACCAGCCCAGGAGGCACGCAGTATTTT
CATSPGGTQYF
>TRBJ2-1|TRBV5-4|.|many
TGTGCCAGCAGCTTGTCAGGGACGGCTCAACGTGAGCAGTTCTTC
CASSLSGTAQREQFF
>TRBJ2-5|TRBV2|TRBD1|.
TGTGCCAGTCATGCCGGGACAGGGACGGAGACCCAGTACTTC
CASHAGTGTETQYF